These T cell receptor beta chains were read from a single sample in a study of cytomegalovirus exposure and HLA in healthy donors. Generated by immunoSEQ multiplex PCR, the TCRdb table keeps only in-frame clones and is missing some. The table records roughly 120,000 clones, around 77% of them present only once. Sequencing input: PBMCs. These receptors were collected from a man aged 50 to 60 in good health and CMV-seropositive. Each CDR3 is given with its conserved first and last residue. Each record gives: D gene, V gene, J gene, clone size, CDR3 protein, CDR3 DNA. The D gene is left open where the match is weak. Expanded clones are given a class, and other clones once, few, many or no size at all.

TRBD2	TRBV2	TRBJ2-7	.	CASKREGEQYF	TGTGCCAGCAAGAGGGAGGGCGAGCAGTACTTC
TRBD2	TRBV2	TRBJ2-2	.	CASSAFSGGARTGELFF	TGTGCCAGCAGTGCCTTTAGCGGGGGGGCTCGCACCGGGGAGCTGTTTTTT
TRBD1	TRBV5-1	TRBJ2-5	few	CASSLGGQGASVETQYF	TGCGCCAGCAGCTTGGGGGGACAGGGGGCCTCGGTGGAGACCCAGTACTTC
TRBD2	TRBV5-1	TRBJ2-1	.	CASKVSGGANEQFF	TGCGCCAGCAAAGTAAGCGGGGGGGCTAATGAGCAGTTCTTC
.	TRBV19	TRBJ1-1	.	CASSFRGENTEAFF	TGTGCCAGTAGTTTCCGGGGGGAGAACACTGAAGCTTTCTTT
TRBD1	TRBV2	TRBJ2-5	.	CASRATTTGGSGETQYF	TGTGCCAGCAGAGCTACCACGACAGGGGGCTCGGGGGAGACCCAGTACTTC
TRBD1	TRBV10-2	TRBJ2-7	.	CASSDGQGRGEQYF	TGCGCCAGCAGTGATGGACAGGGCCGCGGCGAGCAGTACTTC
.	TRBV11-2	TRBJ2-7	.	CASSGWNARDEQYF	TGTGCCAGCAGCGGGTGGAATGCCCGGGACGAGCAGTACTTC
.	TRBV14	TRBJ1-2	few	CASSQDRLYGYTF	TGTGCCAGCAGCCAAGACAGACTGTATGGCTACACCTTC
TRBD1	TRBV7-6	TRBJ2-7	few	CASSNRGYEQYF	TGTGCCAGCAGCAACAGGGGCTACGAGCAGTACTTC
.	TRBV19	TRBJ1-5	.	CASRGGVGQPQHF	TGTGCCAGTAGGGGAGGGGTCGGACAGCCCCAGCATTTT
.	TRBV5-6	TRBJ2-5	.	CASSAGQPQETQYF	TGTGCCAGCAGCGCGGGACAGCCCCAAGAGACCCAGTACTTC
.	TRBV2	TRBJ1-5	few	CASSSGFQSNQPQHF	TGTGCCAGCAGTAGTGGCTTTCAAAGCAATCAGCCCCAGCATTTT
TRBD2	TRBV2	TRBJ2-1	.	CASRGLAGANNEQFF	TGTGCCAGCAGGGGACTAGCGGGGGCAAACAATGAGCAGTTCTTC
TRBD1	TRBV6-5	TRBJ1-1	.	CASSNLGTGRTEAFF	TGTGCCAGCAGTAACCTCGGGACAGGACGCACTGAAGCTTTCTTT
TRBD2	TRBV6-1	TRBJ2-7	.	CASGLAGLYEQYF	TGTGCCAGCGGACTAGCGGGTTTGTACGAGCAGTACTTC
.	TRBV9	TRBJ1-4	.	CASRRGAANEKLFF	TGTGCCAGCAGAAGAGGCGCGGCTAATGAAAAACTGTTTTTT
TRBD2	TRBV19	TRBJ2-1	.	CASLRRGGLYNEQFF	TGTGCCAGTCTACGTCGGGGGGGGCTCTACAATGAGCAGTTCTTC
TRBD2	TRBV5-5	TRBJ2-1	few	CASSRTSGPDNEQFF	TGTGCCAGCAGCCGGACTAGCGGGCCCGACAATGAGCAGTTCTTC
TRBD2	TRBV19	TRBJ2-1	once	CASSYWTSNSHNEQFF	TGTGCCAGTAGTTATTGGACTAGCAACAGTCATAATGAGCAGTTCTTC
.	TRBV14	TRBJ2-7	once	CASSQGVYFYEQYF	TGTGCCAGCAGCCAAGGAGTTTACTTTTACGAGCAGTACTTC
.	TRBV29-1	TRBJ2-7	.	CSVLGPESSGEQYF	TGCAGCGTCCTGGGGCCGGAATCGTCTGGCGAGCAGTACTTC
TRBD2	TRBV7-2	TRBJ2-3	.	CASSLTAGLAGGTDTQYF	TGTGCCAGCAGCTTAACCGCTGGACTAGCGGGGGGCACAGATACGCAGTATTTT
.	TRBV7-9	TRBJ1-6	.	CASSPWGGGDISSPLHF	TGTGCCAGCAGCCCCTGGGGCGGGGGCGATATCAGTTCACCCCTCCACTTT
.	TRBV5-5	TRBJ2-7	few	CASSLETTKLEQYF	TGTGCCAGCAGCTTGGAGACTACGAAACTCGAGCAGTACTTC
.	TRBV11-3	TRBJ1-2	.	CASSLDYSYYGYTF	TGTGCCAGCAGCTTAGATTACAGCTACTATGGCTACACCTTC
.	TRBV7-2	TRBJ1-6	.	CASSIQGLDSPLHF	TGTGCCAGCAGCATTCAGGGTCTGGATTCACCCCTCCACTTT
TRBD1	TRBV5-1	TRBJ2-7	.	CASSLGQGADEQYF	TGCGCCAGCAGCTTAGGACAGGGGGCGGACGAGCAGTACTTC
TRBD1	TRBV5-6	TRBJ1-3	.	CASSWGTAGNTIYF	TGTGCCAGCAGTTGGGGGACAGCTGGAAACACCATATATTTT
TRBD1	TRBV5-4	TRBJ2-7	.	CASSFNRGMEQYF	TGTGCCAGCAGCTTTAACAGGGGAATGGAGCAGTACTTC
TRBD2	TRBV28	TRBJ2-7	.	CASSFTSGYEQYF	TGTGCCAGCAGTTTTACTAGCGGCTACGAGCAGTACTTC
.	TRBV19	TRBJ2-1	.	CASSPGQGRGQIF	TGTGCCAGTAGCCCTGGGCAGGGGAGAGGTCAGATCTTC
TRBD2	TRBV6-4	TRBJ2-2	.	CASSEGGDTGELFF	TGTGCCAGCAGTGAGGGAGGGGACACCGGGGAGCTGTTTTTT
TRBD1	TRBV4-1	TRBJ1-4	.	CASSLSDRANEKLFF	TGCGCCAGCAGCCTTTCGGACAGGGCTAATGAAAAACTGTTTTTT
.	TRBV7-2	TRBJ2-5	.	CASSRGIQETQYF	TGTGCCAGCAGTAGGGGGATCCAAGAGACCCAGTACTTC
.	TRBV7-2	TRBJ2-4	.	CASSLASGGGLLAKNIQYF	TGTGCCAGCAGCTTAGCATCAGGAGGTGGACTTCTAGCCAAAAACATTCAGTACTTC
.	TRBV19	TRBJ2-5	few	CASSIGGTIKETQYF	TGTGCCAGTAGTATCGGGGGGACAATCAAGGAGACCCAGTACTTC
.	TRBV7-2	TRBJ2-3	.	CASSPRQILGDTQYF	TGTGCCAGCAGCCCCAGACAGATTCTCGGGGATACGCAGTATTTT
.	TRBV6-1	TRBJ1-5	.	CASSERANQPQHF	TGTGCCAGCAGTGAGAGGGCTAATCAGCCCCAGCATTTT
.	TRBV27	TRBJ1-5	once	CASSLTQGFQPQHF	TGTGCCAGCAGTTTAACACAGGGTTTTCAGCCCCAGCATTTT
.	TRBV29-1	TRBJ1-2	.	CSVEAPIGGYTF	TGCAGCGTTGAAGCTCCCATCGGTGGCTACACCTTC
.	TRBV18	TRBJ1-2	.	CASSPDISAPGDGYTF	TGTGCCAGCTCACCAGATATCAGCGCCCCCGGGGATGGCTACACCTTC